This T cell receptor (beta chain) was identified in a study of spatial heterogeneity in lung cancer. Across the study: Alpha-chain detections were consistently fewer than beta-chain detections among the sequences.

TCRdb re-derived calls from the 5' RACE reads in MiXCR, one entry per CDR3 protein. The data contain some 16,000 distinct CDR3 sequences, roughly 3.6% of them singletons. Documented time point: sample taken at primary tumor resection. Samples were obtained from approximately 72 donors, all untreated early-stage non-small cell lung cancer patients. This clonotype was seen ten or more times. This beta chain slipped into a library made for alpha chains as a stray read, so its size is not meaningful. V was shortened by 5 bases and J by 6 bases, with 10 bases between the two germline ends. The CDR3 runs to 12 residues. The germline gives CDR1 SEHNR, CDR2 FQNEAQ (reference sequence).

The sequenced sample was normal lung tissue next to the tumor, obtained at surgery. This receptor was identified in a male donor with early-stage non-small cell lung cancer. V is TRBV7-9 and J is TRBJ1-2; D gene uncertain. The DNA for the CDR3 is TGTGCCAGCAGCCTGCAAGGCAATGGCTACACCTTC. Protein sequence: CASSLQGNGYTF.